This T cell receptor beta chain was observed in a study of T cell responses to AZD1222 COVID-19 vaccine. Overall study: Second doses were pooled across both intervals (about 4 or about 12 weeks). Study-level findings and limits: Clonal diversity was possibly underestimated, and white British individuals and females predominated among donors.

This clone has just one count. Its antigen remains unidentified. Profiling relied on immunoSEQ multiplex PCR, and the TCRdb table lists in-frame clones only, not all of them. The sample has approximately 190,000 clones; approximately 90% are singletons. Sequencing used peripheral blood, obtained on day 0 of AZD1222 vaccination. This TCR came from an adult in good health.

CDR3 in DNA: TGTGCCAGCAGTTGGGGTAGCGGGGGTTCCAATGAGCAGTTCTTC. Amino acids: CASSWGSGGSNEQFF. V usage is TRBV27 and J usage is TRBJ2-1; TRBD2 agrees at 9 bases. V gave up 4 bases and J gave up 6 bases; unmatched junction bases: 7. Germline CDR1 reads MNHEY; CDR2 reads SMNVEV (reference sequence). The CDR3 length is 15 residues.